This TCR beta chain was sequenced in a study of HIV-infected children after antiretroviral therapy interruption (dated by TCRdb to the late 2010s). For the study in its entirety: Eight children were included: four on planned treatment interruption and four on continuous treatment, all with CD4+ count above 500 and viral load below 50 copies/ml. Most participating children had recorded exposure to EBV and CMV. For the interruption arm, samples were taken at week 0, at week 12, at the end of interruption (week 24 or 48), and roughly 3 years after the study ended. The interruption group had a median age of around 9.6 years, compared with around 8 years in the continuous treatment group. Alongside thymic output measurements, TCR repertoires of children on planned treatment interruption were compared with TCR repertoires of children on continuous antiretroviral treatment. Continuous-treatment samples were analyzed from corresponding weeks 0, 48 and 150.

As to this clonotype: No antigen is known for it. Base qualities are not provided; no much larger clone lies one nucleotide away.

The treatment or condition label here, explained by the study, means: PENTA 11 planned treatment interruption arm or continuous ART arm. Participants were children from the United Kingdom aged 2 to 15 years who had received at least three-drug ART for at least 24 weeks. Cryopreserved PBMCs containing at least 5 million viable cells were required, and a handful of candidate patients were excluded because of low viable PBMC yield. Using a FACSAria III cell sorter, naive CD4+ CD45RA+ CD45RO- T cells were FACS-sorted out of thawed PBMCs. After sorting, the cells were fixed and RNA was extracted first with the RNeasy FFPE kit and then with the RNeasy Micro kit. Relative to germline, V is missing 7 bases and J is missing 0 bases, with 15 bases of the junction outside any gene match. The cysteine opens and the phenylalanine closes a CDR3 of 18 amino acids. Only the CDR3 portion is preserved as DNA: 54 bases, with reading frame beginning at the first base.

The receptor library was made with 3' RACE. TCR libraries were generated from RNA by a 3' RACE protocol incorporating unique molecular identifiers so that PCR amplification bias could be corrected. Up to about 12 amplicon libraries were pooled and sequenced on an Illumina MiSeq with v2 2x250 paired-end chemistry. The study's processing was this. Reads were processed with Decombinator for assignment of V and J genes and CDR3, and barcode-based correction of errors and PCR bias was applied. Repertoires were subsampled to equal depth before Gini coefficients were calculated with the R ineq package. GLIPH, Hamming distance and a shared triplet metric were used to assess CDR3 similarity. TCRdb reprocessed the public reads (quality trimming at Q25 with fastp, clone calling with MiXCR) and kept in-frame beta chains. Under each unique CDR3 protein, matching rows form one entry showing the most common genes and DNA. TCRdb, not the authors, supplied the V and J calls. The sample yields some 90,000 distinct CDR3 sequences; roughly 6.4% were counted once. 0.9% to 1.3% of the sample is held by the ten biggest clonotypes.

The research as a whole found: Minor non-naive CD45RA+ populations such as EMRA or stem memory cells might have been included among the sorted CD45RA+ naive cells. An increase in the naive CD4+ Gini coefficient was observed by the end of treatment interruption, suggesting clonal expansion, and a return to baseline was observed by 3 years. The small number of patients is a limitation of the study, so the data should be interpreted with caution. In naive CD4+ repertoires of PTI patients, reduced CDR3 sharing between time points was observed after interruption began, whereas many sequences were found to be shared between end of interruption and 3 years later.

The sequence came from a pool of human donors with HIV. Sequences were derived from CD45RA+ CD4+ T cells from PBMCs, pooled from several time points, sampled from a donor given antiretroviral therapy, either interrupted or continuous. The cell subset or site label for this specimen denotes: naive CD4+ CD45RA+ CD45RO- T cells. The chain couples TRBV12-3 or TRBV12-4 to TRBJ2-1, and 7 junctional nucleotides match TRBD2. At the DNA level, the sequence is TGTGCCAGCACCGCCCAGAGACTTCGGGACTACTCCTACAATGAGCAGTTCTTC. It encodes CASTAQRLRDYSYNEQFF.